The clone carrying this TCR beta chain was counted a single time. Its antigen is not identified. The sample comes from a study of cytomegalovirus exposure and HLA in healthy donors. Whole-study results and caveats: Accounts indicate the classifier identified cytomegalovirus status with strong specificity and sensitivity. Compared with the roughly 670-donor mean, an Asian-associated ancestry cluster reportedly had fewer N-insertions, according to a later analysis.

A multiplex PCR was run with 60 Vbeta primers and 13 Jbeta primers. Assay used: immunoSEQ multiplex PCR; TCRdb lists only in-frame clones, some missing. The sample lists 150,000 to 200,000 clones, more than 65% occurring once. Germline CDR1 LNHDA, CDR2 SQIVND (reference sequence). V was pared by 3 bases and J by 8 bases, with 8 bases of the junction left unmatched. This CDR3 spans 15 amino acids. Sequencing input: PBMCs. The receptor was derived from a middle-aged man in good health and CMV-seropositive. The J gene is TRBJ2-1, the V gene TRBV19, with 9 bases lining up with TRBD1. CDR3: CASSIIGTGRDEQFF. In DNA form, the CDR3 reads TGTGCCAGTAGTATCATAGGGACAGGGAGGGATGAGCAGTTCTTC. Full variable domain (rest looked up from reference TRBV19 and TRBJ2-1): DGGITQSPKYLFRKEGQNVTLSCEQNLNHDAMYWYRQDPGQGLRLIYYSQIVNDFQKGDIAEGYSVSREKKESFPLTVTSAQKNPTAFYLCASSIIGTGRDEQFFGPGTRLTVL.